This T cell receptor (beta chain) derives from a study of CD8 T cells in ankylosing spondylitis. Findings and caveats of the study: Reportedly, significant enrichment of disease-linked clones occurred in matched ankylosing spondylitis synovial fluid. Within ankylosing spondylitis blood, a TCR beta motif made up of several highly homologous variants appeared to be characteristic.

This CDR3 is built from 15 residues. The V and J ends lost 5 bases and 5 bases respectively, with 18 bases between them. CDR1 is SGHTA and CDR2 is FQGNSA in the germline V gene. From the 5' RACE reads, TCRdb called clonotypes with MiXCR, one entry per CDR3 protein. The sample consists of about 220,000 distinct CDR3 sequences, 6% to 8% of them appearing once. This clonotype was seen repeatedly, ten times or more. Its target is not known. The receptor was derived from a male donor with ankylosing spondylitis. Source material: blood, either unsorted or a sorted T cell fraction (not recorded which). This sequence joins TRBV7-2 and TRBJ2-5, with D possibly being TRBD2 (5 bases). The CDR3 bases are TGTGCCAGCAGCCCCAGGACTCTCGGACGGGAGACCCAGTACTTC. Translation: CASSPRTLGRETQYF.